These 23 T cell receptor beta chains came from one sample sequenced in a study of blood T cell repertoires in COVID-19 (dated by TCRdb to the early 2020s). Library preparation used the immunoSEQ multiplex PCR assay. As stored in TCRdb, this immuneACCESS dataset retains in-frame rearrangements with V and J assigned. A fraction of the clones does not appear; measured against another copy, unresolved V genes explain less than half of the discrepancy, and the remainder lacks a known reason. This sample gives about 150,000 clones in total; approximately 78% of them show up just once. Roughly 15% of the sample is in the top ten clones. The sequencing input was peripheral blood. The receptors here all came from a human donor with acute or convalescent COVID-19. The donor label of this sample is uncertain.

The chain links TRBV4-2 to TRBJ1-2, with D hard to call. The CDR3 covers 14 residues. The V gene's germline CDR1 is LGHNA and CDR2 YNFKEQ. V was trimmed by 2 bases and J by 5 bases, leaving 12 bases between them. The DNA of the CDR3 is TGTGCCAGCAGCCAACCGGACCGGGATTATGGCTACACCTTC. Translating it yields CASSQPDRDYGYTF.

V and J are TRBV2 and TRBJ1-1; possibly TRBD1 for D (6 bases). CDR3 length equals 11 residues. The V end was cut by 7 bases, the J end by 11 bases, with 14 bases between. Germline CDR1 and CDR2: SNHLY and FYNNEI. CDR3 loop: CASTPRDTAFF. The CDR3 nucleotides are TGTGCCAGCACCCCCAGGGACACTGCTTTCTTT.

The chain employs TRBV7-9 and TRBJ1-3, with unresolved D. Germline V gene sequence: CDR1 SEHNR, CDR2 FQNEAQ (reference sequence). The CDR3 contains 12 residues. V was trimmed by 4 bases and J by 4 bases, leaving 5 bases between them. DNA for the CDR3: TGTGCCAGCAGCTCAACAGGAAACACCATATATTTT. The encoded protein is CASSSTGNTIYF.

This chain links TRBV7-9 with TRBJ2-7; 8 bases agree with TRBD1. The length of the CDR3 is 15 residues. In germline, CDR1 is SEHNR, CDR2 FQNEAQ (reference sequence). V shed 3 bases and J 2 bases; nucleotides not matched to a gene: 6. CDR3 protein: CASSFNRGSTYEQYF. The DNA for the CDR3 is TGTGCCAGCAGCTTTAACAGGGGGAGCACCTACGAGCAGTACTTC.

The J gene is TRBJ2-7, the V gene TRBV19; no definite D call. CDR1 is LNHDA and CDR2 is SQIVND in the germline V gene (reference sequence). This CDR3 comprises 14 residues. Trimming removed 3 bases from V and 1 base from J, with 10 bases in between. CDR3 nucleotide sequence: TGTGCCAGTAGTATTCGCTCAGCGTCCTACGAGCAGTACTTC. It is translated as CASSIRSASYEQYF.

The V call is TRBV28, the J call TRBJ2-6; D perhaps matches TRBD1 (6 bases). V was clipped by 3 bases and J by 6 bases, with 12 bases between them. The CDR3 contains 15 residues. Germline CDR1 reads MDHEN; CDR2 reads SYDVKM. Here the CDR3 DNA reads TGTGCCAGCAGTTTGGTCAGGGGCCAGGCCAACGTCCTGACTTTC. Translated: CASSLVRGQANVLTF. Looking up the rest from reference TRBV28 and TRBJ2-6 gives the full variable domain: DVKVTQSSRYLVKRTGEKVFLECVQDMDHENMFWYRQDPGLGLRLIYFSYDVKMKEKGDIPEGYSVSREKKERFSLILESASTNQTSMYLCASSLVRGQANVLTFGAGSRLTVL.

The CDR3 coding sequence is TGTGCCGTAAGGCAGGGTGAAATGAAGCAGTACTTC. It specifies CAVRQGEMKQYF. The V gene is TRBV30, the J gene TRBJ2-7; D is perhaps TRBD1 (5 bases). CDR3 size: 12 residues. Germline V gene sequence: CDR1 GTSNPN, CDR2 SVGIG (reference sequence). The V end lost 8 bases, the J end lost 8 bases, and 19 bases lay between the germline ends.

The rearrangement links TRBV18 to TRBJ1-1; D is uncertain. Germline V gene data show CDR1 as KGHSH and CDR2 as LQKENI. V shed 0 bases and J shed 7 bases, with 6 bases lying between them. The CDR3 runs 12 residues. CDR3 sequence (DNA): TGTGCCAGCTCACCACCGGGCATTGAAGCTTTCTTT. Its translation: CASSPPGIEAFF. Looking up the rest from reference TRBV18 and TRBJ1-1 gives the full variable domain: NAGVMQNPRHLVRRRGQEARLRCSPMKGHSHVYWYRQLPEEGLKFMVYLQKENIIDESGMPKERFSAEFPKEGPSILRIQQVVRGDSAAYFCASSPPGIEAFFGQGTRLTVV.

J is TRBJ1-6 and V is TRBV7-2, with unresolved D. The CDR3 loop spans 15 amino acids. Germline CDR1 is SGHTA and CDR2 is FQGNSA. V was cut by 6 bases and J by 7 bases, with 16 bases left in between. CDR3 bases: TGTGCCAGCAGTCGGGAGAGGGCGACCAATTCACCCCTCCACTTT. Encoded protein: CASSRERATNSPLHF.

The chain combines TRBV6-5 with TRBJ2-5; 7 bases are shared with TRBD1. J was trimmed by 5 bases and V by 6 bases; bases with no gene match: 9. This CDR3 contains 14 residues. CDR1 MNHEY and CDR2 SVGAGI come from the germline V gene. The CDR3: CASSRTDRAETQYF. CDR3 nucleotide sequence: TGTGCCAGCAGCAGGACAGACAGGGCGGAGACCCAGTACTTC.

J is TRBJ1-2 and V is TRBV29-1; weak D call: TRBD1 (6 bases). CDR3 size: 13 residues. Deletions cut 4 bases from V and 4 bases from J, with 13 bases between. CDR1 SQVTM and CDR2 ANQGSEA come from the germline V gene. CDR3: CSVAGVFLYGYTF. DNA for the CDR3: TGCAGCGTTGCAGGGGTTTTCCTCTATGGCTACACCTTC.

The chain combines TRBV6-6 with TRBJ1-5, with 7 bases matching TRBD1. The ends lost 6 bases at V and 0 bases at J; junction bases unmatched: 8. Germline V gene lookup returns CDR1 MNHNY and CDR2 SVGAGI (reference sequence). CDR3 length equals 16 residues. As DNA, the CDR3 is TGTGCCAGCAGCGTTGGGACAGTCTATAGCAATCAGCCCCAGCATTTT. Translation: CASSVGTVYSNQPQHF.

The V gene is TRBV6-1, the J gene TRBJ1-6; 7 nucleotides align to TRBD1. The CDR3 totals 14 residues. After removal of 8 bases from V and 8 bases from J, the junction contained 9 bases not matched to a gene. The germline CDR1 and CDR2 sequences are MNHNS and SASEGT. CDR3 sequence: CASQNRGTDSPLHF. The CDR3 DNA reads as TGTGCCAGCCAAAACAGGGGAACGGATTCACCCCTCCACTTT.

Only a few counts were recorded for this clone. V and J are TRBV19 and TRBJ2-2; the D gene is possibly TRBD1 (6 bases). Trimming stripped 3 bases from V and 4 bases from J, with 9 bases between. This CDR3 contains 14 residues. Germline V lookup: CDR1 LNHDA, CDR2 SQIVND (reference sequence). The CDR3 reads CASSITGITGELFF. As DNA, the CDR3 is TGTGCCAGTAGTATTACAGGGATCACCGGGGAGCTGTTTTTT.

This clone showed up just a few times. The chain uses TRBV5-4 and TRBJ1-2, with D maybe TRBD1 (5 bases). V shed 4 bases and J shed 3 bases, with 13 bases lying between them. Germline-derived CDR1 and CDR2 are SGHNT and YYREEE (reference sequence). There are 14 residues in the CDR3. The CDR3 DNA follows: TGTGCCAGCAGCGCAACTCCGGGGGACTATGGCTACACCTTC. Translation: CASSATPGDYGYTF.

This clone was seen a few times. The chain recombines TRBV5-5 with TRBJ2-1; 7 nucleotides match TRBD1. J lost 5 bases, V lost 1 base, and 0 bases had no gene match. Germline V CDR1 and CDR2: SGHKS, YYEKEE (reference sequence). The CDR3 has 13 amino acids. CDR3 protein: CASSLTGDNEQFF. CDR3 nucleotide sequence: TGTGCCAGCAGCTTGACAGGGGACAATGAGCAGTTCTTC.

The genes are TRBV11-1 and TRBJ1-2, with D perhaps matching TRBD1 (5 bases). The CDR3 has 13 residues. V gave up 1 base and J gave up 8 bases, with 11 bases separating them. Germline V gene sequence: CDR1 SGHAT, CDR2 FQDESV (reference sequence). CDR3 in amino acids: CASSLEGTTGYTF. The CDR3 DNA reads TGTGCCAGCAGCTTAGAAGGGACTACAGGCTACACCTTC.

This rearrangement joins TRBV19 to TRBJ2-1; a possible D gene is TRBD1 (7 bases). V lost 6 bases and J lost 5, with 29 bases in between. The germline V gene encodes CDR1 LNHDA and CDR2 SQIVND (reference sequence). CDR3 length: 19 residues. The CDR3 here is CASSRGGASTGRLDNEQFF. CDR3 DNA: TGTGCCAGTAGCCGAGGTGGGGCATCGACAGGGAGGTTAGACAATGAGCAGTTCTTC. Looking up the rest from reference TRBV19 and TRBJ2-1 gives the full variable domain: DGGITQSPKYLFRKEGQNVTLSCEQNLNHDAMYWYRQDPGQGLRLIYYSQIVNDFQKGDIAEGYSVSREKKESFPLTVTSAQKNPTAFYLCASSRGGASTGRLDNEQFFGPGTRLTVL.

A few counts support this clone. In nucleotides, the CDR3 is TGTGCCAGCAGTTCACAGGGGGCGAGGACACCCCTCCACTTT. It codes for CASSSQGARTPLHF. The rearrangement uses TRBV27 and TRBJ1-6; 9 nucleotides align to TRBD1. Looked up from germline, CDR1 is MNHEY and CDR2 is SMNVEV (reference sequence). The J segment lost 11 bases and the V segment lost 4 bases, leaving 6 bases of the junction unmatched. This CDR3 is 14 amino acids long.

The rearrangement uses TRBV6-6 and TRBJ1-5; TRBD1 agrees at 7 bases. Looked up from germline, CDR1 is MNHNY and CDR2 is SVGAGI (reference sequence). Germline trimming cut 10 bases from V and 3 bases from J; bases unmatched to any gene: 6. The CDR3 is 13 amino acids. This CDR3 is CATRDSLNQPQHF. The CDR3 nucleotides read TGTGCCACCAGGGACAGCCTCAATCAGCCCCAGCATTTT.

This clone was detected a few times. CDR3 in amino acids: CAISESGRADTEAFF. In DNA form, the CDR3 reads TGTGCCATCAGTGAGTCCGGCAGGGCAGACACTGAAGCTTTCTTT. J is TRBJ1-1 and V is TRBV10-3, with D possibly being TRBD1 (5 bases). Germline-derived CDR1 and CDR2 are ENHRY and SYGVKD. The germline V and J ends were trimmed by 0 bases and 3 bases, with 11 bases remaining between them. The CDR3 runs 15 residues.

V is TRBV30 and J is TRBJ1-1, with TRBD1 identical over 9 bases. CDR1 is GTSNPN, CDR2 SVGIG, per germline (reference sequence). V trimming: 3 bases; J trimming: 3 bases; junction bases outside the gene matches: 8. The CDR3 contains 15 residues. In DNA, the CDR3 is TGTGCCTGGAGGGAGGGACAGGGCGGGTACACTGAAGCTTTCTTT. Translated: CAWREGQGGYTEAFF.

The chain joins TRBV7-9 to TRBJ1-5; 7 nucleotides agree with TRBD1. The CDR3 has 15 amino acids. In germline, CDR1 is SEHNR, CDR2 FQNEAQ (reference sequence). Trimming at V came to 5 bases and at J to 5 bases, leaving 9 bases not matched to a gene. The CDR3 protein is CASSPTGLSYQPQHF. The CDR3 DNA reads TGTGCCAGCAGCCCGACAGGGTTGAGTTATCAGCCCCAGCATTTT. The full variable domain, completed using reference TRBV7-9 and TRBJ1-5, is DTGVSQNPRHKITKRGQNVTFRCDPISEHNRLYWYRQTLGQGPEFLTYFQNEAQLEKSRLLSDRFSAERPKGSFSTLEIQRTEQGDSAMYLCASSPTGLSYQPQHFGDGTRLSIL.